A selection of T cell receptor beta chains follows, all from one sample in a study of cytomegalovirus exposure and HLA in healthy donors. The assay was immunoSEQ multiplex PCR, and TCRdb's table has in-frame clones only and misses some. The table lists roughly 180,000 clones, about 80% of them singletons. The sequenced material came from PBMCs. These receptors all stem from a man aged 25 to 40 in good health and CMV-seronegative. Both conserved end residues are part of each CDR3. D genes are given only for firm matches. Clone size is not always given. Where it is, it says once, few, many or a class for expanded clones.

j_call | d_call | v_call | clone_size | cdr3_nt | cdr3_aa
TRBJ1-4 | - | TRBV5-6 | - | TGTGCCAGCAGCTTGCGGGGGAGTGGTGAAAAACTGTTTTTT | CASSLRGSGEKLFF
TRBJ2-3 | TRBD2 | TRBV6-6 | - | TGTGCCAGCAGACCCCTAGCGGGAATCACAGATACGCAGTATTTT | CASRPLAGITDTQYF
TRBJ2-7 | - | TRBV11-2 | - | TGTGCCAGCAGTAGGGACAACGCCTACGAGCAGTACTTC | CASSRDNAYEQYF
TRBJ2-7 | - | TRBV30 | - | TGTGCCTGGAGTGCAGGCAGAGCCTACGAGCAGTACTTC | CAWSAGRAYEQYF
TRBJ1-5 | - | TRBV6-5 | - | TGTGCCAGCAGTGACAATAGCAATCAGCCCCAGCATTTT | CASSDNSNQPQHF
TRBJ2-2 | - | TRBV11-2 | - | TGTGCCAGCAGCTGGGCCACCGGGGAGCTGTTTTTT | CASSWATGELFF
TRBJ2-2 | TRBD2 | TRBV7-3 | few | TGTGCCAGCAGCTATACCGGGACTAGAAACACCGGGGAGCTGTTTTTT | CASSYTGTRNTGELFF
TRBJ1-6 | TRBD1 | TRBV6-6 | - | TGTGCCAGCAGTCCGACAGGGGAGCCAAATTATTCCCTCCACTTT | CASSPTGEPNYSLHF
TRBJ1-5 | TRBD1 | TRBV10-3 | - | TGTGCCATCAGTTTGGACAGGGAAAATCAGCCCCAGCATTTT | CAISLDRENQPQHF
TRBJ1-2 | - | TRBV9 | once | TGTGCCAGCAGGGCCCTTGTGCGGGGCTACACCTTC | CASRALVRGYTF
TRBJ2-7 | TRBD1 | TRBV9 | - | TGTGCCAGCAGCGCGCAGGGGGAAAGGTCCTACGAGCAGTACTTC | CASSAQGERSYEQYF
TRBJ1-4 | - | TRBV27 | - | TGTGCCAGCAGTTTACAGGGCTTTGGAGAAAAACTGTTTTTT | CASSLQGFGEKLFF
TRBJ1-2 | TRBD1 | TRBV9 | - | TGTGCCAGCAGCGCCGACAGGGGGCTTCACTATGGCTACACCTTC | CASSADRGLHYGYTF
TRBJ2-4 | TRBD1 | TRBV6-6 | - | TGTGCCAGCAGTCGGGACAGGGTGCCCAAAAACATTCAGTACTTC | CASSRDRVPKNIQYF
TRBJ1-2 | - | TRBV11-2 | - | TGTGCCAGCAGCTTATCCCGGGTACCTGGCTACACCTTC | CASSLSRVPGYTF
TRBJ1-6 | TRBD1 | TRBV7-9 | - | TGTTCCAGCAGCTTTGGGACAGGGGGATTGGGTAATTCACCCCTCCACTTT | CSSSFGTGGLGNSPLHF
TRBJ2-7 | TRBD2 | TRBV7-3 | - | TGTGCCAGCAGCTTAGGGACCGGACTAGCGGGAGGCCCCCCGGTTTTC | CASSLGTGLAGGPPVF
TRBJ1-1 | - | TRBV28 | - | TGTGCCAGCAGTTCTGCGCAGGGGAACACTGAAGCTTTCTTT | CASSSAQGNTEAFF
TRBJ2-7 | TRBD1 | TRBV6-5 | - | TGTGCCAGCAGATTGGACAGGGGGCCCATATACGAGCAGTACTTC | CASRLDRGPIYEQYF
TRBJ2-1 | - | TRBV7-2 | - | TGTGCCAGCAGCCCTATCCGAGATGAGCAGTTCTTC | CASSPIRDEQFF
TRBJ2-1 | - | TRBV6-4 | few | TGTGCCAGCAGTGACTCGGGCAGGGGAAACTACAATGAGCAGTTCTTC | CASSDSGRGNYNEQFF
TRBJ2-7 | TRBD1 | TRBV28 | few | TGTGCCAGCAGTTTCCCGGTGAAGGGGGCAAGTGAGCAGTACTTC | CASSFPVKGASEQYF
TRBJ1-2 | - | TRBV19 | - | TGTGCCAGTCAGCAGGGAATTAGTATCTATGGCTACACCTTC | CASQQGISIYGYTF
TRBJ2-5 | - | TRBV7-2 | - | TGTGCCAGCAGCTTAGACACCCAAGAGACCCAGTACTTC | CASSLDTQETQYF
TRBJ2-7 | - | TRBV5-4 | few | TGTGCCAGCAGCTTGGGGACGCCACAGGTAAACGAGCAGTACTTC | CASSLGTPQVNEQYF
TRBJ1-6 | - | TRBV27 | - | TGTGCCAGTCTGGCCGGGTTTCCGGATAATTCACCCCTCCACTTT | CASLAGFPDNSPLHF
TRBJ2-2 | TRBD2 | TRBV4-3 | - | TGCGCCAGCAGCCAGGCGGGACTAGGGGTAGCGGGGTCCCACACCGGGGAGCTGTTTTTT | CASSQAGLGVAGSHTGELFF
TRBJ2-7 | TRBD2 | TRBV5-4 | - | TGTGCCAGCAGCTTGGCCACGGGGGGGCCGGGGGAGCAGTACTTC | CASSLATGGPGEQYF
TRBJ1-2 | TRBD1 | TRBV27 | once | TGTGCCAGCAGTTTAGGACAGGGGGGAGTCTATGGCTACACCTTC | CASSLGQGGVYGYTF
TRBJ1-5 | TRBD1 | TRBV7-2 | - | TGTGCCAGCACCCCCGGGACAGGAGATCAGCCCCAGCATTTT | CASTPGTGDQPQHF
TRBJ1-1 | TRBD1 | TRBV5-1 | - | TGCGCCAGCAGCAACAGGGGCGCCGCTGAAGCTTTCTTT | CASSNRGAAEAFF
TRBJ1-6 | - | TRBV21-1 | - | TGTGCCAGCTCCCAAAGATCAGTCCCCGATTCACCCCTCCACTTT | CASSQRSVPDSPLHF
TRBJ2-1 | - | TRBV6-5 | - | TGTGCCAGCAGTTACTCTGGCCTGGGAGGTGAGCAGTTCTTC | CASSYSGLGGEQFF
TRBJ1-4 | - | TRBV18 | - | TGTGCCAGCTCACCACCTACTGTCACAGCAACTAATGAAAAACTGTTTTTT | CASSPPTVTATNEKLFF
TRBJ2-3 | - | TRBV9 | - | TGTGCCAGCAGCGCGACAGGAGATACGCAGTATTTT | CASSATGDTQYF
TRBJ1-5 | TRBD1 | TRBV7-3 | - | TGTGCCAGCAGCGTGACAGGGGGCAATCAGCCCCAGCATTTT | CASSVTGGNQPQHF
TRBJ2-7 | TRBD2 | TRBV7-8 | - | TGTGCCAGCAGCCCCGGGGGAGGGTACAAGGACGAGCAGTACTTC | CASSPGGGYKDEQYF
TRBJ1-5 | - | TRBV6-1 | - | TGTGCCAGCAGTGAAGAGTGGCAGGTTCGTATTAATCAGCCCCAGCATTTT | CASSEEWQVRINQPQHF
TRBJ1-5 | TRBD1 | TRBV2 | once | TGTGCCATCAAAGCGACAGGGAATCAGCCCCAGCATTTT | CAIKATGNQPQHF
TRBJ1-2 | - | TRBV28 | - | TGTGCCAGCAGTTTAAGTCTATGGGCCGGGCGGGGTTATGGCTACACCTTC | CASSLSLWAGRGYGYTF
TRBJ1-2 | - | TRBV4-3 | - | TGCGCCAGCAGCCCTAGATTGACAGGATCCGATGGCTACACCTTC | CASSPRLTGSDGYTF
TRBJ1-1 | - | TRBV2 | - | TGTGCCAGCAGTACCGACAGACCCGCTGAAGCTTTCTTT | CASSTDRPAEAFF
TRBJ1-1 | - | TRBV5-1 | - | TGCGCCAGCAGCTTGGTTCCCCATGCCAACAGGGATTTTGAAGCTTTCTTT | CASSLVPHANRDFEAFF
TRBJ1-4 | TRBD1 | TRBV28 | - | TGTGCCAGCAGTTCTCCGACAGGGATTTTTGAAAAACTGTTTTTT | CASSSPTGIFEKLFF
TRBJ2-7 | - | TRBV6-6 | - | TGTGCCAGCAGTTACTCGCAGGGCGCCTACGAGCAGTACTTC | CASSYSQGAYEQYF
TRBJ2-7 | TRBD2 | TRBV5-1 | - | TGCGCCAGCAGCTTGGGGCTAGCGGGTGTCTACGAGCAGTACTTC | CASSLGLAGVYEQYF
TRBJ1-1 | TRBD1 | TRBV19 | - | TGTGCCAGTAGTCTCCCGGGGCGGGGACAGAGGAACACTGAAGCTTTCTTT | CASSLPGRGQRNTEAFF
TRBJ2-2 | - | TRBV6-4 | - | TGTGCCAGCAGTGACTCGAGCACCGGGGAGCTGTTTTTT | CASSDSSTGELFF
TRBJ1-5 | - | TRBV7-3 | few | TGTGCCAGCGCCACAGCCGACAATCAGCCCCAGCATTTT | CASATADNQPQHF
TRBJ2-1 | TRBD1 | TRBV6-4 | - | TGTGCCAGCAGTAGCCTCGGACAGGGTCACAATGAGCAGTTCTTC | CASSSLGQGHNEQFF
TRBJ2-6 | TRBD1 | TRBV28 | few | TGTGCCAGCAGTTTGGTGACAGGGGGCTTTGGGGCCAACGTCCTGACTTTC | CASSLVTGGFGANVLTF
TRBJ2-7 | - | TRBV7-6 | - | TGTGCCAGCAGCTGGAGGGTAGGGCGTGAGCAGTACTTC | CASSWRVGREQYF
TRBJ1-2 | - | TRBV27 | - | TGTGCCAGCAGTTCAGGGCAGGGCTATGGCTACACCTTC | CASSSGQGYGYTF
TRBJ2-4 | - | TRBV7-2 | - | TGTGCCAGCAGCCCCGACTTAGCCAAAAACATTCAGTACTTC | CASSPDLAKNIQYF
TRBJ2-2 | TRBD2 | TRBV28 | - | TGTGCCAGCAGCCCGTCGGCGGGGGGGGACACCGGGGAGCTGTTTTTT | CASSPSAGGDTGELFF